This TCR beta chain was sequenced for a study of T cell repertoires in aging, cancer and after chemotherapy. Study summary: About 10 million TCR reads made up the full dataset.

CDR1 is MNHEY, CDR2 SVGAGI, per germline. V shed 5 bases and J 5 bases; nucleotides not matched to a gene: 13. The CDR3 covers 16 residues. TCR beta rearrangements were amplified from peripheral blood genomic DNA. Rearranged V-D-J TRB sequences were amplified with a mixed TRB-A/B primer pool. Using its own MiXCR run on the multiplex PCR reads, TCRdb lists one record per CDR3 protein. The repertoire holds around 9,700 distinct CDR3 sequences, with around 35% as singletons. This TCR was sampled from a human donor in good health. The V gene is TRBV6-5, the J gene TRBJ2-5; 8 bases line up with TRBD1. The sequenced sample consisted of blood. As DNA, the CDR3 is TGTGCCAGCAGTCTAATCCCCGCAGGGGGCCGGGAGACCCAGTACTTC. This gives the protein CASSLIPAGGRETQYF.